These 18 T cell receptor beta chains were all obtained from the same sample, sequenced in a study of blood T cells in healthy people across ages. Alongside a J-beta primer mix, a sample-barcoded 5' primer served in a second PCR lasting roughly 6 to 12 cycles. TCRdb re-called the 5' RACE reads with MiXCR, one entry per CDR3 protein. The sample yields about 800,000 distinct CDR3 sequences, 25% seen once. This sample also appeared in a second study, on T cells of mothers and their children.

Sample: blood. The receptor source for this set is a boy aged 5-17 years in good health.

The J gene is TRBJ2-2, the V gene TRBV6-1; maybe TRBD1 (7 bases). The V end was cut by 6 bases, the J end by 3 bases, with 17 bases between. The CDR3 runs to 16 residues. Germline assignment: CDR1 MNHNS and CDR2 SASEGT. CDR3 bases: TGTGCCAGCAGCACCTATCCAGGGGGGCACACCGGGGAGCTGTTTTTT. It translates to CASSTYPGGHTGELFF.

CDR3 amino acids: CASRYWTGQETQYF. The CDR3 bases are TGTGCCAGCAGATACTGGACAGGCCAAGAGACCCAGTACTTC. The V gene is TRBV3-1, the J gene TRBJ2-5; TRBD1 matches 7 bases. The CDR3 is 14 amino acids. J was trimmed by 1 base and V by 6 bases; bases with no gene match: 5. Germline values: CDR1 LGHDT, CDR2 YNNKEL (reference sequence).

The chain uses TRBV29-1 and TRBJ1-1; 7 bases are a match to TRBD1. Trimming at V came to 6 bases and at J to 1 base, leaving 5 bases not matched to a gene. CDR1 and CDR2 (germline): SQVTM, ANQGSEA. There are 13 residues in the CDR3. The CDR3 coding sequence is TGCAGCGTATTACACAGGGGGAACACTGAAGCTTTCTTT. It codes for CSVLHRGNTEAFF. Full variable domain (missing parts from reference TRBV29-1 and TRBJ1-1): SAVISQKPSRDICQRGTSLTIQCQVDSQVTMMFWYRQQPGQSLTLIATANQGSEATYESGFVIDKFPISRPNLTFSTLTVSNMSPEDSSIYLCSVLHRGNTEAFFGQGTRLTVV.

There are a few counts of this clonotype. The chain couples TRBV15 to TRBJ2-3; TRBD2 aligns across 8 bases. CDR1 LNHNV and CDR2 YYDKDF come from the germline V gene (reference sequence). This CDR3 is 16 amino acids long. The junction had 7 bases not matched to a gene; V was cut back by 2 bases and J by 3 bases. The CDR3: CATSRLPSGSTDTQYF. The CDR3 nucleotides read TGTGCCACCAGCAGACTCCCCAGCGGGAGTACAGATACGCAGTATTTT.

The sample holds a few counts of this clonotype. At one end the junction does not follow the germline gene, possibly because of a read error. CDR3 protein: CASSQDRAGPYEQYF. The CDR3 DNA sequence: TGTGCCAGCAGCCAAGATCGGGCGGGGCCCTACGAGCAGTACTTC. The chain is built from TRBV4-3 and TRBJ2-7, with D possibly matching TRBD2 (6 bases). CDR1 LGHNA and CDR2 YSLEER come from the germline V gene. This CDR3 is 15 amino acids long.

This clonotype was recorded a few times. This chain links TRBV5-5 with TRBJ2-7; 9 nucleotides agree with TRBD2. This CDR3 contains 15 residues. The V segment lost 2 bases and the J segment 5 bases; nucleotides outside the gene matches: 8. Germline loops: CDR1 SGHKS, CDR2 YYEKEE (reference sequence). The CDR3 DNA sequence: TGTGCCAGCAGCTTTTTAGCGGGAGTTCTGGACGAGCAGTACTTC. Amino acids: CASSFLAGVLDEQYF.

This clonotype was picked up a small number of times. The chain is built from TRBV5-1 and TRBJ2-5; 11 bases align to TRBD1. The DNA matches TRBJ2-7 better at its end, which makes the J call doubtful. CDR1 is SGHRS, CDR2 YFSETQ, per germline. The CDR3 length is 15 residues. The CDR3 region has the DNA TGCGCCAGCAGTTTAACTCCGGGACAGGGGGACGAGCAGTACTTC. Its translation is CASSLTPGQGDEQYF.

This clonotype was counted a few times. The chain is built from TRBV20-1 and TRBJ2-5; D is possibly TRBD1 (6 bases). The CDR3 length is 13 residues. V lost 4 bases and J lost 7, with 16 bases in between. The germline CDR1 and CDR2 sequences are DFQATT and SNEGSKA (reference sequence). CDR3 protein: CSAKPGVGVTQYF. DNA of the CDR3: TGCAGTGCTAAACCAGGGGTAGGGGTGACCCAGTACTTC.

In DNA, the CDR3 is TGCAGTGCTAGAGACCCAGAGAAGAGGATAGGCACAGATCTCTATGGCTACACCTTC. This translates into CSARDPEKRIGTDLYGYTF. The rearrangement joins TRBV20-1 to TRBJ1-2; no firm D call. This CDR3 has 19 residues. From germline, CDR1 is DFQATT and CDR2 SNEGSKA (reference sequence). V shed 0 bases and J shed 4 bases, with 27 bases lying between them.

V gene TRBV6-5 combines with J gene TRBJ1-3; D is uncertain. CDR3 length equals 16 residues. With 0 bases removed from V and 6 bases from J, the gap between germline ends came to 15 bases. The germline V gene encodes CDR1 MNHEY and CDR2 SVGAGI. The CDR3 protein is CASSYSTPGLSNTIYF. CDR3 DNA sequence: TGTGCCAGCAGTTACTCGACGCCCGGGCTCTCAAACACCATATATTTT.

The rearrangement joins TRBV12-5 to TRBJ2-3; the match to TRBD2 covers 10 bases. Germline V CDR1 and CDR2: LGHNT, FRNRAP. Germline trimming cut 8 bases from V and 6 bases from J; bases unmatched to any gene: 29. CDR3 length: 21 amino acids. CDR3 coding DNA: TGTGCTAGTACCGTTCACGGTGGTCTAGCGGGAGAGTCCTCTACCAGGGATACGCAGTATTTT. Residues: CASTVHGGLAGESSTRDTQYF.

CDR3 DNA sequence: TGTGCCAGCAGTGAATACGGTTCGGGGGAGACCCAGTACTTC. It encodes CASSEYGSGETQYF. V is TRBV25-1 and J is TRBJ2-5; possibly TRBD2 for D (5 bases). This CDR3 comprises 14 residues. In germline, CDR1 is MGHDK, CDR2 SYGVNS. Trimming took off 0 bases at V and 5 bases at J, with 10 bases between the two ends.

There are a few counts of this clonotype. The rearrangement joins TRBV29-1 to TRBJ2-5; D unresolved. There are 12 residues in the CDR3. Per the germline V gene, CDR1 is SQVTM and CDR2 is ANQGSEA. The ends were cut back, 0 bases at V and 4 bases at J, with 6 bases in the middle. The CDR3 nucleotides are TGCAGCGTTGAAGATGGTCGAGAGACCCAGTACTTC. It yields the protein CSVEDGRETQYF.

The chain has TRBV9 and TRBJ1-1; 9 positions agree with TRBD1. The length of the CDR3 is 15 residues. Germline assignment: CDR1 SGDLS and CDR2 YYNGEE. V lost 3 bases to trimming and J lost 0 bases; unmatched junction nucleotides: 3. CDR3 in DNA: TGTGCCAGCAGCGCGCGGGACAGGGTGAACACTGAAGCTTTCTTT. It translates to CASSARDRVNTEAFF.

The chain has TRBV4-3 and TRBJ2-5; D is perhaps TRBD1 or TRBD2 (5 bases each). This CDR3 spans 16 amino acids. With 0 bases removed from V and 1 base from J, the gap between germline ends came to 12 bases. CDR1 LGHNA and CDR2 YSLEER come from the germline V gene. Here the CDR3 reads CASSQEFWGTQETQYF. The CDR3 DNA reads TGCGCCAGCAGCCAAGAATTTTGGGGGACCCAAGAGACCCAGTACTTC.

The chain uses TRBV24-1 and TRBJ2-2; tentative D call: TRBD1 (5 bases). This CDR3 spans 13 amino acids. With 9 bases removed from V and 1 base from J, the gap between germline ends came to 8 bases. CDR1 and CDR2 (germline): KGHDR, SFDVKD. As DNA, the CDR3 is TGTGCCACCGTTGACAGGAACACCGGGGAGCTGTTTTTT. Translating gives CATVDRNTGELFF.

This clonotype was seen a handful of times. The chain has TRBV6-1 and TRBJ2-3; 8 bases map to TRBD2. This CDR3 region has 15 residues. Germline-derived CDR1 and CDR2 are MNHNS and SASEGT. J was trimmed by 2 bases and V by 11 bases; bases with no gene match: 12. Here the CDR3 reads CAGEGVAGTTDTQYF. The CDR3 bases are TGTGCCGGAGAGGGAGTAGCGGGGACCACAGATACGCAGTATTTT.

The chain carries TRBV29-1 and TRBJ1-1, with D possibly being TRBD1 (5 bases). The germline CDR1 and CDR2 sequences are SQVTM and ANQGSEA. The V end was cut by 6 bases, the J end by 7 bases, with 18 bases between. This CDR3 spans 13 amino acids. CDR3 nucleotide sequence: TGCAGCGTAACCCCTTTTCAGGGCCTTGAAGCTTTCTTT. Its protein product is CSVTPFQGLEAFF.